This T cell receptor beta chain was sequenced during a study of T cell repertoires in cytomegalovirus infection. Study-wide background: Evidence of both CMV infection and a matching HLA type came from public TCR beta signatures.

Regarding the study as a whole: Summed public TCR beta family frequency identified CMV carriers bearing the relevant HLA.

This clonotype showed up many times. Its antigen is unidentified. TCRdb redid the calling of the reads with MiXCR, one entry per CDR3 protein. The data show around 210,000 distinct CDR3 sequences, 6% to 8% seen once. Unmatched junction bases numbered 2, after V lost 0 bases and J lost 1 base. The CDR3 sequence is 15 residues long. Germline V gives CDR1 SGHRS, CDR2 YFSETQ. The sample taken for sequencing was PBMCs. The chain is built from TRBV5-1 and TRBJ2-3; TRBD1 agrees at 7 bases. This receptor was obtained from a human donor in good health (CMV status not recorded). Some clones in this sample may be carry-over from other donors' samples. The CDR3 sequence: CASSLAGQGTDTQYF. Written as DNA, the CDR3 is TGCGCCAGCAGCTTGGCAGGACAGGGCACAGATACGCAGTATTTT. The full variable domain, its missing parts supplied by reference TRBV5-1 and TRBJ2-3, is KAGVTQTPRYLIKTRGQQVTLSCSPISGHRSVSWYQQTPGQGLQFLFEYFSETQRNKGNFPGRFSGRQFSNSRSEMNVSTLELGDSALYLCASSLAGQGTDTQYFGPGTRLTVL.